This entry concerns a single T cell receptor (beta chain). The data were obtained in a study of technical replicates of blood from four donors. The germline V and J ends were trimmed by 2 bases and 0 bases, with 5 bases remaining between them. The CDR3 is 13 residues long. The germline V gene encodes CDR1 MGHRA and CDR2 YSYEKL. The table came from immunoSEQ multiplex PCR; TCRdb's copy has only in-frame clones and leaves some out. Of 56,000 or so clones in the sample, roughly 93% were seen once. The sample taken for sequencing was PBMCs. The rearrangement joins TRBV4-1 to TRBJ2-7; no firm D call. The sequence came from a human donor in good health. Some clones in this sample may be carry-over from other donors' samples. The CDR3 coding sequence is TGCGCCAGCAGCCAAATCATCTCCTACGAGCAGTACTTC. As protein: CASSQIISYEQYF.